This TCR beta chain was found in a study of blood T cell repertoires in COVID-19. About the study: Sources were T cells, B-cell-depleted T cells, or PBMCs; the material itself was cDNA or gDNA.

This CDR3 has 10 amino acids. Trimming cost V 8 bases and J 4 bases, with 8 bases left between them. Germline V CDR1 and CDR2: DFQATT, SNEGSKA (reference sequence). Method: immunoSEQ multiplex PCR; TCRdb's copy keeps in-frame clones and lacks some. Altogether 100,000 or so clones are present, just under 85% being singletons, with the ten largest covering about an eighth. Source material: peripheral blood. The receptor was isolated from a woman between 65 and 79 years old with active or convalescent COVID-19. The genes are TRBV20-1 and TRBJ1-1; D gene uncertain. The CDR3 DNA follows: TGCAGTATAGTAAGCACTGAAGCTTTCTTT. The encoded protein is CSIVSTEAFF.